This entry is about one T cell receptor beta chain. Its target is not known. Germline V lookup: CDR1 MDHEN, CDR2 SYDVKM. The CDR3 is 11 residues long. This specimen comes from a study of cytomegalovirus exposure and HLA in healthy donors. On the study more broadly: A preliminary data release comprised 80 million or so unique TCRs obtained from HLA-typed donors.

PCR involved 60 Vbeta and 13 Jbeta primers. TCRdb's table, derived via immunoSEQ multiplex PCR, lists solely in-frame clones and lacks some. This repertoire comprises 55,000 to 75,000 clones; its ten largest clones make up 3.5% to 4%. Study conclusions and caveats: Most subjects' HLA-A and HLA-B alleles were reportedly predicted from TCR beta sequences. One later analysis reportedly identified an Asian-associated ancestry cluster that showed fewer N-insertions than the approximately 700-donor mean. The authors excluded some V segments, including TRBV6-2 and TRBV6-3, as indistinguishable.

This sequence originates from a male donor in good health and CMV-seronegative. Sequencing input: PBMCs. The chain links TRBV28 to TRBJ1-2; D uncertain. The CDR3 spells CVSYSSYGYTF. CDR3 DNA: TGTGTCTCCTATTCTTCTTATGGCTACACCTTC.